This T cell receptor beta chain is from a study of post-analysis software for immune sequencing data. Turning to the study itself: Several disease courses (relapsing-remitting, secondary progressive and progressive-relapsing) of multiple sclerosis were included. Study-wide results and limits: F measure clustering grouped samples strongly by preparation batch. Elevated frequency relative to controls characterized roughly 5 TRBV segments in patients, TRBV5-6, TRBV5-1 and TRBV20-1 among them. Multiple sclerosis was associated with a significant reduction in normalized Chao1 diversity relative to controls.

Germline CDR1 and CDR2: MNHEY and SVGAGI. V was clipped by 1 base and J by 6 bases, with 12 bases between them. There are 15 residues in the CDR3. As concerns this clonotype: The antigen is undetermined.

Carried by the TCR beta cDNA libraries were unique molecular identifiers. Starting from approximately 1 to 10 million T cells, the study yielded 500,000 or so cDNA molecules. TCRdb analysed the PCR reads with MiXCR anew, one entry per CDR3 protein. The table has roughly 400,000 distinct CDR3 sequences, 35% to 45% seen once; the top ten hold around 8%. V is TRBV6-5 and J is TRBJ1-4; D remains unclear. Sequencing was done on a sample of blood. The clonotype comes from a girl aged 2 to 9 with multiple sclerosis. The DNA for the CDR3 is TGTGCCAGCAGTTACTTGGCAGGCTCGGATGAAAAACTGTTTTTT. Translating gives CASSYLAGSDEKLFF.